The clone carrying this TCR beta chain was seen only once. These data belong to a study of blood T cell repertoires in COVID-19. Germline CDR1 and CDR2: SGHTA and FQGNSA. The length of the CDR3 is 15 residues. With V trimmed by 5 bases and J by 4 bases, 6 bases remained unmatched. The protocol was immunoSEQ multiplex PCR, while the TCRdb copy is restricted to in-frame clones and leaves out a portion. The sample has roughly 32,000 clones; around 85% are singletons. The sequenced material came from peripheral blood. The rearrangement uses TRBV7-2 and TRBJ1-5; 9 nucleotides align to TRBD1. The sequence was collected from a man aged 55-75 years with active or convalescent COVID-19. The CDR3 DNA follows: TGTGCCAGCAGCCATCCGGGGACAGGGAATCAGCCCCAGCATTTT. Translation gives CASSHPGTGNQPQHF.